This T cell receptor beta chain is drawn from a study of blood T cell repertoires in COVID-19. For the study at large: The United States, Italy and Spain provided the acute and convalescent COVID-19 samples. T cells, B-cell-depleted T cells, or PBMCs supplied cDNA or gDNA.

Under the authors' procedure: Using reference gene primer amplification, nucleated cell counts were estimated. Profiling relied on immunoSEQ multiplex PCR, and the TCRdb table lists in-frame clones only, not all of them. The DNA was the basis for D and trimming; V, J and clone size are from that table. The repertoire holds 110,000 or so clones, with more than 70% as singletons. Germline lookup yields CDR1 SGDLS and CDR2 YYNGEE. The V end lost 3 bases, the J end lost 6 bases, and 13 bases lay between the germline ends. The CDR3 extends over 14 amino acids. The table lists this clone with a count of one.

The chain carries TRBV9 and TRBJ1-5; D not resolved. This receptor was obtained from a man aged 55 to 69 with acute or convalescent COVID-19. The sample comprised peripheral blood. CDR3 region: CASSASDLGQPQHF. CDR3 in DNA: TGTGCCAGCAGCGCTTCTGACTTGGGTCAGCCCCAGCATTTT.